The 17 T cell receptor beta chains given below trace back to one sample, sequenced in a study of identical twins. TCRdb fed the 5' RACE reads into MiXCR, producing one record per CDR3 protein. The repertoire holds approximately 140,000 distinct CDR3 sequences, with around 3.6% as singletons. Material for sequencing was memory T cells sorted from blood. All receptors derive from a man between 18 and 35 years old in good health.

At least ten counts were recorded for this clonotype. The V gene is TRBV7-9, the J gene TRBJ1-5; the D is unclear. Germline V gene data show CDR1 as SEHNR and CDR2 as FQNEAQ (reference sequence). V was clipped by 5 bases and J by 0 bases, with 5 bases between them. The CDR3 has 13 residues. CDR3 sequence (DNA): TGTGCCAGCAGCCCTTATAGCAATCAGCCCCAGCATTTT. It yields the protein CASSPYSNQPQHF.

This clonotype occurred many times. The gene calls are TRBV12-3 or TRBV12-4 and TRBJ2-7; D may be TRBD1 (5 bases). The V gene lost 3 bases and the J gene lost 4 bases, with 10 bases spanning the gap. CDR3 length: 13 residues. CDR3 nucleotides: TGTGCCAGCAGTTTGGACACAATATACGAGCAGTACGTC. It translates to CASSLDTIYEQYV.

This clonotype was detected many times. The rearrangement uses TRBV6-4 and TRBJ1-5; a weak D match, TRBD1 (6 bases). The CDR3 sequence is 15 residues long. Germline CDR1 MRHNA, CDR2 SNTAGT. Trimming left V 3 bases short and J 0 bases short, with 9 bases between. This CDR3 is CASSEDSYSNQPQHF. The CDR3 bases are TGTGCCAGCAGTGAGGACAGTTATAGCAATCAGCCCCAGCATTTT.

This clonotype was picked up many times. The gene calls are TRBV20-1 and TRBJ2-5; perhaps TRBD2 as D (5 bases). The CDR3 runs to 13 residues. V lost 5 bases, J lost 1 base, and 11 bases lay in between. From germline, CDR1 is DFQATT and CDR2 SNEGSKA (reference sequence). The CDR3 DNA sequence: TGCAGTGCTGCATCGGGATCCCAAGAGACCCAGTACTTC. Protein: CSAASGSQETQYF.

This clonotype was picked up many times. The chain couples TRBV6-1 to TRBJ1-1; D not certain. This CDR3 is 14 amino acids long. Trimming pared 0 bases from V and 1 base from J, leaving 6 bases between. Germline CDR1 reads MNHNS; CDR2 reads SASEGT. The CDR3: CASSEARANTEAFF. The CDR3 coding sequence is TGTGCCAGCAGTGAAGCTCGGGCGAACACTGAAGCTTTCTTT.

This clonotype was picked up many times. The J gene is TRBJ2-2, the V gene TRBV11-1, with D perhaps TRBD1 or TRBD2 (5 bases each). CDR3 length equals 20 residues. Trimming left V 5 bases short and J 1 base short, with 26 bases between. CDR1 is SGHAT and CDR2 is FQDESV in the germline V gene (reference sequence). The CDR3 nucleotides are TGTGCCAGCAGCCCCCCTATATCGGGGCCACGAGGGAGGAACACCGGGGAGCTGTTTTTT. Its protein is CASSPPISGPRGRNTGELFF.

This clonotype was recorded at least ten times. In DNA, the CDR3 is TGCGCCAGCAGCCAAGACCCAGGGCCCACCTACGAGCAGTACTTC. Protein: CASSQDPGPTYEQYF. The chain is built from TRBV4-3 and TRBJ2-7; maybe TRBD1 (5 bases). Trimming stripped 0 bases from V and 2 bases from J, with 11 bases between. The CDR3 totals 15 residues. Per germline, CDR1 LGHNA and CDR2 YSLEER.

The sample holds many counts of this clonotype. The J gene is TRBJ2-5, the V gene TRBV20-1, with D perhaps matching TRBD1 or TRBD2 (5 bases each). Germline V gene data show CDR1 as DFQATT and CDR2 as SNEGSKA (reference sequence). Trimming shortened V by 0 bases and J by 6 bases, and 11 bases separated the two germline ends. The CDR3 is 13 amino acids. CDR3 in DNA: TGCAGTGCTAGAGATGGGACGGGACAGACCCAGTACTTC. Protein product: CSARDGTGQTQYF.

This clonotype was picked up many times. The V and J genes are TRBV11-2 and TRBJ2-2; 10 bases are a match to TRBD2. Per the germline V gene, CDR1 is SGHAT and CDR2 is FQNNGV. The V and J ends lost 7 bases and 4 bases, in that order; junction bases with no gene match: 9. There are 16 residues in the CDR3. CDR3 DNA sequence: TGTGCCAGCACCGTGGGGGGGACTAGCGTCACCGGGGAGCTGTTTTTT. Translated, it gives CASTVGGTSVTGELFF.

Many counts were recorded for this clonotype. The V gene is TRBV20-1, the J gene TRBJ1-2; no firm D call. Trimming left V 6 bases short and J 4 bases short, with 15 bases between. Germline CDR1 is DFQATT and CDR2 is SNEGSKA (reference sequence). CDR3 size: 13 residues. CDR3 nucleotide sequence: TGCAGTGCCGCCACCGGTGGATTCTATGGCTACACCTTC. It specifies CSAATGGFYGYTF.

This clonotype was counted ten times or more. V is TRBV5-4 and J is TRBJ2-2; 12 nucleotides agree with TRBD2. Trimming cost V 3 bases and J 4 bases; bases outside gene matches: 10. Germline loops: CDR1 SGHNT, CDR2 YYREEE (reference sequence). The CDR3 has 18 amino acids. DNA of the CDR3: TGTGCCAGCAGCTCTCCTAGCGGGAGGGCCTCGGGCACCGGGGAGCTGTTTTTT. It codes for CASSSPSGRASGTGELFF.

This clonotype was found many times. The gene calls are TRBV29-1 and TRBJ2-1; D possibly uses TRBD1 or TRBD2 (5 bases each). Germline CDR1 and CDR2: SQVTM and ANQGSEA. The CDR3 spans 17 residues. V lost 5 bases to trimming and J lost 0 bases, with 20 bases between them. CDR3 sequence reads: CSVRSSRDPSSYNEQFF. In DNA form, the CDR3 reads TGCAGCGTTCGTTCTTCGAGGGACCCCAGCTCCTACAATGAGCAGTTCTTC.

This clonotype showed up many times. V and J are TRBV7-8 and TRBJ2-7; tentatively, D is TRBD1 or TRBD2 (6 bases each). CDR3 length equals 15 residues. The ends were cut back, 3 bases at V and 2 bases at J, with 14 bases in the middle. Looked up from germline, CDR1 is SGHVS and CDR2 is FQNEAQ. The CDR3 reads CASSFGRGGTYEQYF. Written as DNA, the CDR3 is TGTGCCAGCAGCTTCGGCAGGGGCGGGACCTACGAGCAGTACTTC.

This clonotype was recorded many times. This chain connects TRBV7-9 to TRBJ2-1; D unresolved. Trimming removed 5 bases from V and 0 bases from J, with 11 bases in between. The CDR3 sequence is 15 residues long. Germline lookup yields CDR1 SEHNR and CDR2 FQNEAQ (reference sequence). Here the CDR3 reads CASSKTASSYNEQFF. The CDR3 region has the DNA TGTGCCAGCAGCAAAACCGCTAGCTCCTACAATGAGCAGTTCTTC.

This clonotype was observed at least ten times. The genes are TRBV7-2 and TRBJ2-1; unclear D gene. This CDR3 is built from 14 residues. Trimming took 1 base from V and 2 from J, leaving 6 bases between them. Germline V gene lookup returns CDR1 SGHTA and CDR2 FQGNSA. CDR3 sequence: CASSLGIAYNEQFF. Written as DNA, the CDR3 is TGTGCCAGCAGCTTAGGTATAGCCTACAATGAGCAGTTCTTC.

This clonotype was detected a few times. The rearrangement uses TRBV20-1 and TRBJ1-5, with D unclear. V was cut by 1 base and J by 5 bases, with 15 bases left in between. Looked up from germline, CDR1 is DFQATT and CDR2 is SNEGSKA (reference sequence). The CDR3 extends over 15 amino acids. Here the CDR3 DNA reads TGCAGTGCTAGAGTGTCGGGTCCAATTGATCAGCCCCAGCATTTT. Translated: CSARVSGPIDQPQHF.

The sample holds many counts of this clonotype. The gene calls are TRBV2 and TRBJ1-4, with 7 bases aligning to TRBD1. Losses at the gene ends were 7 bases for V and 6 bases for J; bases not matched to a gene: 2. Germline loops: CDR1 SNHLY, CDR2 FYNNEI. This CDR3 comprises 12 residues. The CDR3 region is CASNRGDEKLFF. In nucleotides, the CDR3 is TGTGCCAGCAACAGGGGTGATGAAAAACTGTTTTTT.